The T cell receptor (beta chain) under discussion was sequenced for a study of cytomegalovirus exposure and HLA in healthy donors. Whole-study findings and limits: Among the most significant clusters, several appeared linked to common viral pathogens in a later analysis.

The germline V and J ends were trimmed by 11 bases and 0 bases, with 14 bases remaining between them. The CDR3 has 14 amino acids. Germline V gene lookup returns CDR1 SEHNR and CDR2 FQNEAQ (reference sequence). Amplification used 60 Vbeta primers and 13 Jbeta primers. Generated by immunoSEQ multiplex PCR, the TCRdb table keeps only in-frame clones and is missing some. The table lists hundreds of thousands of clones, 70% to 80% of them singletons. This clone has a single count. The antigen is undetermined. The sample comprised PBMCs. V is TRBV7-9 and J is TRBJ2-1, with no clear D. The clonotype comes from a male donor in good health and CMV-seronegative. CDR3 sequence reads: CALSSRSSYNEQFF. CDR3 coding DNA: TGTGCCCTATCTAGTAGGAGCTCCTACAATGAGCAGTTCTTC.